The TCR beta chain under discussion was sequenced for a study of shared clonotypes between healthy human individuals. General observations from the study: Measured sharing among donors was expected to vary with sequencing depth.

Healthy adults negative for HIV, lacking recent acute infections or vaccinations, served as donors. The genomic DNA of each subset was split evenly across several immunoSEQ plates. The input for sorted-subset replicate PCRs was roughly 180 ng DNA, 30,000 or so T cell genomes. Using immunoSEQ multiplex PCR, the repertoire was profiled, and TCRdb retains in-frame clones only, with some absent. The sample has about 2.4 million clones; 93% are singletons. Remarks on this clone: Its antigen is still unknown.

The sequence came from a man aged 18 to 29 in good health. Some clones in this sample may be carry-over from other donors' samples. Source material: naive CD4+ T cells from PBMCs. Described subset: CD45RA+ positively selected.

The CDR3 loop is CASSPRDSTGELFF. CDR3 DNA sequence: TGTGCCAGCAGCCCCCGGGACAGCACCGGGGAGCTGTTTTTT. V and J are TRBV7-3 and TRBJ2-2; 7 bases match TRBD1. V trimming: 5 bases; J trimming: 4 bases; junction bases outside the gene matches: 4. The CDR3 loop spans 14 amino acids. CDR1 is SGHTA, CDR2 FQGTGA, per germline.